What follows is one T cell receptor beta chain and its context. The target antigen is unknown. TCR beta CDR3 region amplification was performed from RNA transcripts. RT-PCR in the first round (using the HTBI primer set) targeted the TCR CDR3. TCRdb recomputed calls from the multiplex PCR reads with MiXCR, one row per CDR3 protein. Of 650,000 to 800,000 distinct CDR3 sequences listed, 45% were seen once; the top ten hold 7% to 7.5%. The data belong to a study of T cells in Graves' hyperthyroidism and ophthalmopathy. Uncontrolled infections, other autoimmune diseases, pregnancy or lactation led to exclusion of patients. On the basis of clinical symptoms, serum thyroxine and TRAb, thyroid ultrasound and orbital computed tomography, diagnoses were made. Trimming left V 8 bases short and J 3 bases short, with 20 bases between. The V gene's germline CDR1 is SQVTM and CDR2 ANQGSEA. This CDR3 is 14 amino acids long.

Overall study results and limits: Ophthalmopathy could be told apart from stable hyperthyroidism with a 13 V-J model. Researchers found most expanded thyroid clonotypes above 0.001 in blood as well.

The sequencing sample was made of peripheral blood or thyroid tissue (not recorded which). This rearrangement joins TRBV29-1 to TRBJ2-7, with D possibly being TRBD1 or TRBD2 (5 bases each). This receptor was taken from an adult man with Graves' disease, either hyperthyroidism or ophthalmopathy (not recorded which). In DNA, the CDR3 is TGCAGCTTCTCCCTCCCGGGACGAGACTACGAGCAGTACTTC. Translating it yields CSFSLPGRDYEQYF.